The rows below give T cell receptor beta chains drawn from one sample of a study of blood T cell repertoires in COVID-19. Measured with immunoSEQ multiplex PCR; TCRdb has only the in-frame clones, and not every one. The table shows more than 95,000 clones, with roughly four fifths occurring only once. Specimen: peripheral blood. The receptors here all came from a man in his 70s with active or convalescent COVID-19. Both conserved end residues are part of each CDR3. A D gene is named only where the DNA matches it firmly. Expanded clones get a size class; other rows say once, few or many, or leave the size out.

j_call d_call cdr3_length clone_size v_call cdr3_aa cdr3_nt
TRBJ2-5 NA 13 once TRBV19 CASSIDELGTQYF TGTGCCAGTAGTATAGATGAACTCGGGACCCAGTACTTC
TRBJ2-7 NA 12 NA TRBV2 CASTGETAEQYF TGTGCCAGCACTGGAGAGACGGCCGAGCAGTACTTC
TRBJ1-1 NA 13 NA TRBV5-1 CASSWGRNTEAFF TGCGCCAGCAGCTGGGGCCGAAACACTGAAGCTTTCTTT
TRBJ2-3 TRBD2 18 NA TRBV7-8 CASSHGLAGAHIADTQYF TGTGCCAGCAGCCACGGACTAGCGGGGGCCCACATAGCAGATACGCAGTATTTT
TRBJ1-1 NA 15 NA TRBV5-1 CASSLANSANTEAFF TGCGCCAGCAGCTTGGCCAATAGTGCGAACACTGAAGCTTTCTTT
TRBJ2-2 TRBD1 17 NA TRBV7-9 CASSIRDRGSNTGELFF TGTGCCAGCAGCATCCGGGACAGGGGGTCAAACACCGGGGAGCTGTTTTTT
TRBJ2-5 TRBD2 17 NA TRBV11-3 CASSSRGGTSGQETQYF TGTGCCAGCAGCTCCCGTGGAGGTACTAGCGGGCAAGAGACCCAGTACTTC
TRBJ1-6 NA 15 NA TRBV4-1 CASSPEGGGNSPLHF TGCGCCAGCAGCCCTGAGGGTGGTGGTAATTCACCCCTCCACTTT
TRBJ1-1 TRBD1 13 NA TRBV11-2 CASRRGDNTEAFF TGTGCCAGCCGCAGGGGGGACAACACTGAAGCTTTCTTT
TRBJ2-7 NA 15 NA TRBV21-1 CASSKCPSTGYEQYF TGTGCCAGCAGCAAATGCCCCTCGACAGGCTACGAGCAGTACTTC
TRBJ2-1 TRBD2 13 NA TRBV29-1 CSVNSGSGNEQFF TGCAGCGTCAATAGCGGGAGTGGTAATGAGCAGTTCTTC
TRBJ2-1 NA 14 NA TRBV10-3 CAISDSGVYNEQFF TGTGCCATCAGTGATTCAGGGGTGTACAATGAGCAGTTCTTC
TRBJ1-5 NA 16 NA TRBV5-6 CASSSGTGERRQPQHF TGTGCCAGCAGCTCCGGGACTGGGGAACGACGGCAGCCCCAGCATTTT
TRBJ2-4 TRBD2 17 NA TRBV3-1/TRBV3-2 CASSPPTSGGRKNIQYF TGTGCCAGCAGCCCACCGACTAGCGGGGGCCGCAAAAACATTCAGTACTTC
TRBJ1-1 NA 15 NA TRBV5-1 CASSSRRGANTEAFF TGCGCCAGCAGCTCACGCAGGGGCGCAAACACTGAAGCTTTCTTT
TRBJ2-7 TRBD2 15 once TRBV9 CASSVGAGGPYEQYF TGTGCCAGCAGCGTAGGCGCGGGAGGTCCCTACGAGCAGTACTTC
TRBJ2-5 TRBD2 15 NA TRBV27 CASSFAGGPRETQYF TGTGCCAGCAGTTTTGCGGGAGGGCCAAGAGAGACCCAGTACTTC
TRBJ1-5 TRBD1 15 NA TRBV2 CASSRTGNTNQPQHF TGTGCCAGCAGTCGGACAGGGAATACAAATCAGCCCCAGCATTTT
TRBJ2-1 NA 15 NA TRBV19 CASSGLGYRYNEQFF TGTGCCAGTAGTGGTCTCGGGTACCGCTACAATGAGCAGTTCTTC
TRBJ2-7 NA 13 once TRBV11-1 CASSLERNYEQYF TGTGCCAGCAGCTTGGAGCGTAACTACGAGCAGTACTTC
TRBJ2-3 NA 13 NA TRBV2 CASGGLTTDTQYF TGTGCCAGCGGCGGACTAACCACAGATACGCAGTATTTT
TRBJ2-2 TRBD1 15 NA TRBV19 CASSMNRGNTGELFF TGTGCCAGTAGTATGAACAGGGGGAACACCGGGGAGCTGTTTTTT
TRBJ1-3 TRBD1 15 NA TRBV18 CASSPGQAIGNTIYF TGTGCCAGCTCACCTGGACAGGCGATTGGAAACACCATATATTTT
TRBJ2-7 NA 18 NA TRBV4-2 CASSRIKGGLSLSYEQYF TGTGCCAGCAGCCGTATCAAAGGGGGTTTATCCCTCTCCTACGAGCAGTACTTC
TRBJ1-2 NA 13 NA TRBV9 CASSPLGPGGYTF TGTGCCAGCAGCCCCCTTGGGCCTGGGGGCTACACCTTC